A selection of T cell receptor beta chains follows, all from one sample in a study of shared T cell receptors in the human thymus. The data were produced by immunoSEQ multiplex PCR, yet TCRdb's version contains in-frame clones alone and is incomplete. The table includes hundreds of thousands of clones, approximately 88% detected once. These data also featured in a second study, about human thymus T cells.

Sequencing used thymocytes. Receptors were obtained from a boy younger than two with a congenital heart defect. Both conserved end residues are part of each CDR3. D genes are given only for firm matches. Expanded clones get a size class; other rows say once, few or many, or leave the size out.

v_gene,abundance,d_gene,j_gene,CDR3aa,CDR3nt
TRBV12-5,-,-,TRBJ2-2,CASGFGWRIQTPRGPTGELFF,TGTGCTAGTGGTTTCGGCTGGCGTATTCAAACCCCCAGGGGACCCACCGGGGAGCTGTTTTTT
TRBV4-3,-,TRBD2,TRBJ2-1,CASSQDGLAGSSYNEQFF,TGCGCCAGCAGCCAAGATGGGTTAGCGGGGAGCTCCTACAATGAGCAGTTCTTC
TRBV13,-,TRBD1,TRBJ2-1,CASSPTGQGFDEQFF,TGTGCCAGCAGCCCTACGGGACAGGGTTTCGATGAGCAGTTCTTC
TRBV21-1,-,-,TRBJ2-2,CASSSVRNRGPENTGELFF,TGTGCCAGCAGCTCGGTAAGGAACAGGGGGCCCGAGAACACCGGGGAGCTGTTTTTT
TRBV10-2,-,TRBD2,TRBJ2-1,CASSTSGRSNEQFF,TGCGCCAGCAGTACTAGCGGGAGATCAAATGAGCAGTTCTTC
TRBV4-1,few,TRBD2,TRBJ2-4,CASSQVPRLAGGPEDIQYF,TGCGCCAGCAGCCAAGTACCCAGACTAGCGGGAGGGCCTGAGGACATTCAGTACTTC
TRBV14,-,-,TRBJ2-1,CASSQGWRAHYDEQFF,TGTGCCAGCAGCCAGGGATGGAGGGCCCACTACGATGAGCAGTTCTTC
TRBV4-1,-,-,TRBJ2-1,CASSQEGLVGNEQFF,TGCGCCAGCAGCCAAGAGGGGCTAGTCGGGAATGAGCAGTTCTTC
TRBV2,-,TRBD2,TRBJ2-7,CASSRSGAGTVRREETYEQYF,TGTGCCAGCAGCCGATCGGGGGCAGGGACTGTCCGGCGGGAGGAAACCTACGAGCAGTACTTC
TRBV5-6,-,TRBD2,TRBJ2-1,CASSLAAGDNEQFF,TGTGCCAGCAGCTTGGCGGCGGGGGATAATGAGCAGTTCTTC
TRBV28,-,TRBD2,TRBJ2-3,CASSDITGKREVNCTTDTQYF,TGTGCCAGCAGCGACATAACCGGGAAGCGGGAGGTAAACTGCACGACAGATACGCAGTATTTT
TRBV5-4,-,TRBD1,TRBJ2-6,CASSLARQGVQAGANVLTF,TGTGCCAGCAGCTTGGCCCGACAGGGGGTGCAGGCTGGGGCCAACGTCCTGACTTTC
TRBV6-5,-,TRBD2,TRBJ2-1,CASSCGRSHNEQFF,TGTGCCAGCAGTTGCGGGAGATCGCACAATGAGCAGTTCTTC
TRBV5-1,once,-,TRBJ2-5,CASSIRVSETQYF,TGCGCCAGCAGCATCAGGGTGTCGGAGACCCAGTACTTC
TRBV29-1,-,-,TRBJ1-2,CSVEGMQGPLYGYTF,TGCAGCGTTGAAGGGATGCAGGGTCCCCTTTATGGCTACACCTTC
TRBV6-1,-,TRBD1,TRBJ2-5,CASSEGQGAETQYF,TGTGCCAGCAGTGAAGGACAGGGGGCGGAGACCCAGTACTTC
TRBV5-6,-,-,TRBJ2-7,CASSFTQGTAYEQYF,TGTGCCAGCAGCTTTACGCAGGGGACCGCCTACGAGCAGTACTTC
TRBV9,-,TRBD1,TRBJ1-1,CASSVYRGIVNTEAFF,TGTGCCAGCAGCGTCTACAGGGGAATAGTGAACACTGAAGCTTTCTTT
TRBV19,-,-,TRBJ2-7,CASSPGKVQYF,TGTGCCAGTAGTCCCGGGAAGGTGCAGTACTTC
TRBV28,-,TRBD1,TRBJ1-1,CASSAGTGFTEAFF,TGTGCCAGCAGTGCAGGGACAGGCTTCACTGAAGCTTTCTTT
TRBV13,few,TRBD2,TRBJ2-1,CASSTPLAGAYNEQFF,TGTGCCAGCAGCACCCCACTAGCGGGAGCCTACAATGAGCAGTTCTTC
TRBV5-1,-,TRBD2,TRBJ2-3,CASSATPGTSGRMGSDTQYF,TGCGCCAGCAGCGCCACCCCCGGGACTAGCGGGAGGATGGGTTCAGATACGCAGTATTTT